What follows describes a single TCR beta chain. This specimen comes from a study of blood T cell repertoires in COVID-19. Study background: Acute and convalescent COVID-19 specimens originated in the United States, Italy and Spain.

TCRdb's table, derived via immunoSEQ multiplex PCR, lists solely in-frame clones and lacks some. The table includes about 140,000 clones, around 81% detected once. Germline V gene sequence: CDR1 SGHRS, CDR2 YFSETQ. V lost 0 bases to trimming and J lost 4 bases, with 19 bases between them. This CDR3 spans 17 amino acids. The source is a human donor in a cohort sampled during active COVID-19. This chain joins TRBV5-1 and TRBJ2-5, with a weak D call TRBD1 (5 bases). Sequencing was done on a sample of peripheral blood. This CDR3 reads CASSLAGAKSLGETQYF. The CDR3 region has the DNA TGCGCCAGCAGCTTGGCTGGGGCCAAAAGCCTCGGAGAGACCCAGTACTTC.